Listed below are T cell receptor beta chains from one sample, sequenced in a study of OX40 agonist ivuxolimab in advanced cancers. Assay used: immunoSEQ multiplex PCR; TCRdb lists only in-frame clones, some missing. The sample holds more than 70,000 clones; under 95% are singletons and the top ten take about 1.7%. Sequenced material: CD4+ or CD8+ T cells sorted from blood, taken in a trial of the OX40 agonist ivuxolimab. The receptors shown here come from an adult with an advanced solid tumor such as melanoma, head and neck, liver or kidney cancer. The CDR3 runs from the conserved cysteine through the conserved F or W. Each record gives: J gene, clone size, D gene, V gene, CDR3 DNA, CDR3 protein. The D gene is left open where the match is weak. Size is omitted from some rows. Given values are once, few, many or a class for expanded clones.

J gene: TRBJ1-4; clone size: NA; D gene: NA; V gene: TRBV30; CDR3 DNA: TGTGCCTGGGGAGAAGGGGGGAATGAAAAACTGTTTTTT; CDR3 protein: CAWGEGGNEKLFF
J gene: TRBJ1-1; clone size: once; D gene: NA; V gene: TRBV14; CDR3 DNA: TGTGCCAGCAGCGAGGTCGGACAGCCGAACACTGAAGCTTTCTTT; CDR3 protein: CASSEVGQPNTEAFF
J gene: TRBJ1-1; clone size: NA; D gene: NA; V gene: TRBV19; CDR3 DNA: TGTGCCAGTAGTACGTCCTGGGGGCGCGACACTGAAGCTTTCTTT; CDR3 protein: CASSTSWGRDTEAFF
J gene: TRBJ2-7; clone size: once; D gene: TRBD1; V gene: TRBV5-6; CDR3 DNA: TGTGCCAGCAGCCTGGGACAGGGGATTTACGAGCAGTACTTC; CDR3 protein: CASSLGQGIYEQYF
J gene: TRBJ1-4; clone size: NA; D gene: NA; V gene: TRBV7-9; CDR3 DNA: TGTGCCAGCAGCTTAGGGGTCGCCAGCCACCAAAGGGAAAAACTGTTTTTT; CDR3 protein: CASSLGVASHQREKLFF
J gene: TRBJ1-3; clone size: NA; D gene: NA; V gene: TRBV11-2; CDR3 DNA: TGTGCCAGCAGCCGTATAAAAGGATCTGGAAACACCATATATTTT; CDR3 protein: CASSRIKGSGNTIYF
J gene: TRBJ2-7; clone size: NA; D gene: TRBD2; V gene: TRBV11-2; CDR3 DNA: TGTGCCAGCAGCCCCACGGGAGGGCAAGGCTTCTACGAGCAGTACTTC; CDR3 protein: CASSPTGGQGFYEQYF
J gene: TRBJ2-7; clone size: once; D gene: NA; V gene: TRBV28; CDR3 DNA: TGTGCCAGCAGTTTCCCCTTGGGGAGCGGATCACCATCCTACGAGCAGTACTTC; CDR3 protein: CASSFPLGSGSPSYEQYF
J gene: TRBJ2-3; clone size: NA; D gene: TRBD1; V gene: TRBV27; CDR3 DNA: TGTGCCAGCAGTTCCGGCTCCGGGACAGGTAGACCAGATACGCAGTATTTT; CDR3 protein: CASSSGSGTGRPDTQYF
J gene: TRBJ2-6; clone size: NA; D gene: NA; V gene: TRBV7-2; CDR3 DNA: TGTGCCAGCAGCTTAGCTGGGGCCAACGTCCTGACTTTC; CDR3 protein: CASSLAGANVLTF
J gene: TRBJ2-6; clone size: NA; D gene: TRBD2; V gene: TRBV9; CDR3 DNA: TGTGCCAGCAGCGTAGTAGCTAGCGGAACCTCTGGGGCCAACGTCCTGACTTTC; CDR3 protein: CASSVVASGTSGANVLTF
J gene: TRBJ1-4; clone size: NA; D gene: TRBD1; V gene: TRBV4-1; CDR3 DNA: TGCGCCAGCAGCCAGCCTCCGGGACAGCGTAATGAAAAACTGTTTTTT; CDR3 protein: CASSQPPGQRNEKLFF
J gene: TRBJ2-7; clone size: NA; D gene: TRBD1; V gene: TRBV9; CDR3 DNA: TGTGCCAGCAGCGTAGCTCCGGACAGGGCTTCCGAGCAGTACTTC; CDR3 protein: CASSVAPDRASEQYF
J gene: TRBJ1-2; clone size: NA; D gene: NA; V gene: TRBV10-1; CDR3 DNA: TGCGCCAGCAGTGGTGGCAGACCGGGATCGGATGGCTACACCTTC; CDR3 protein: CASSGGRPGSDGYTF
J gene: TRBJ2-2; clone size: NA; D gene: TRBD1; V gene: TRBV4-1; CDR3 DNA: TGCGCCAGCAGCCATGCCCCTAAGGGGGCGAGGGGGGAGCTGTTTTTT; CDR3 protein: CASSHAPKGARGELFF
J gene: TRBJ2-4; clone size: once; D gene: NA; V gene: TRBV7-9; CDR3 DNA: TGTGCCAGCAGCCCCAGGGACAATAAAAACATTCAGTACTTC; CDR3 protein: CASSPRDNKNIQYF
J gene: TRBJ1-1; clone size: NA; D gene: NA; V gene: TRBV7-3; CDR3 DNA: TGTGCCAGCAGCCCCGGGGGGGGTATGAACACTGAAGCTTTCTTT; CDR3 protein: CASSPGGGMNTEAFF
J gene: TRBJ2-7; clone size: NA; D gene: NA; V gene: TRBV5-1; CDR3 DNA: TGCGCCAGCAGCCTGCCGAGTGACGAGCAGTACTTC; CDR3 protein: CASSLPSDEQYF
J gene: TRBJ2-1; clone size: NA; D gene: NA; V gene: TRBV2; CDR3 DNA: TGTGCCAGCAGTGAAGAGAGCCTAGCGAGTATAAATGAGCAGTTCTTC; CDR3 protein: CASSEESLASINEQFF
J gene: TRBJ1-1; clone size: NA; D gene: TRBD1; V gene: TRBV19; CDR3 DNA: TGTGCCAGCGACGAAAGTGCCGGGACAGGGATAAGAGCTTTCTTT; CDR3 protein: CASDESAGTGIRAFF
J gene: TRBJ2-4; clone size: NA; D gene: NA; V gene: TRBV29-1; CDR3 DNA: TGCAGCGTCCGACGGACAGTACTAGCCAAAAACATTCAGTACTTC; CDR3 protein: CSVRRTVLAKNIQYF
J gene: TRBJ2-4; clone size: NA; D gene: NA; V gene: TRBV25-1; CDR3 DNA: TGTGCCAGCAGTGAATCGACTAGCAAAAACATTCAGTACTTC; CDR3 protein: CASSESTSKNIQYF
J gene: TRBJ1-1; clone size: NA; D gene: NA; V gene: TRBV5-6; CDR3 DNA: TGTGCCAGCAGCACCAGGGAGGCGGGCACTGAAGCTTTCTTT; CDR3 protein: CASSTREAGTEAFF
J gene: TRBJ2-7; clone size: NA; D gene: NA; V gene: TRBV6-5; CDR3 DNA: TGTGCCAGCAGATCCCCCGGTCATCGGGAGCAGTACTTC; CDR3 protein: CASRSPGHREQYF
J gene: TRBJ1-4; clone size: NA; D gene: NA; V gene: TRBV18; CDR3 DNA: TGTGCCAGCTCACCAGGGCAGACGGATGAAAAACTGTTTTTT; CDR3 protein: CASSPGQTDEKLFF
J gene: TRBJ1-2; clone size: NA; D gene: TRBD1; V gene: TRBV5-1; CDR3 DNA: TGCGCCAGCAGCCCCGGGACAGGGACAGTTATCTATGGCTACACCTTC; CDR3 protein: CASSPGTGTVIYGYTF
J gene: TRBJ2-7; clone size: few; D gene: TRBD1; V gene: TRBV5-1; CDR3 DNA: TGCGCCAGCAGCTTGGTTTGGACAGGGTCTCGGGAGCAGTACTTC; CDR3 protein: CASSLVWTGSREQYF
J gene: TRBJ2-5; clone size: NA; D gene: NA; V gene: TRBV18; CDR3 DNA: TGTGCCAGCTCACAGGGCTTTCTCCAAGAGACCCAGTACTTC; CDR3 protein: CASSQGFLQETQYF
J gene: TRBJ1-2; clone size: NA; D gene: NA; V gene: TRBV14; CDR3 DNA: TGTGCCAGCAGCCAAGGAGGTCCCTACTATGGCTACACCTTC; CDR3 protein: CASSQGGPYYGYTF
J gene: TRBJ2-7; clone size: NA; D gene: TRBD1; V gene: TRBV7-9; CDR3 DNA: TGTGCCAGCAGCCACGTGGGACAGGGAAACGAGCAGTACTTC; CDR3 protein: CASSHVGQGNEQYF
J gene: TRBJ2-7; clone size: NA; D gene: TRBD2; V gene: TRBV28; CDR3 DNA: TGTGCCAGCAGTCCGACTAGCGGGAGGGAGCAGTACTTC; CDR3 protein: CASSPTSGREQYF
J gene: TRBJ2-1; clone size: NA; D gene: TRBD2; V gene: TRBV5-1; CDR3 DNA: TGCGCCAGCAGCTTATCGGCTAGCGGTAACAATGAGCAGTTCTTC; CDR3 protein: CASSLSASGNNEQFF
J gene: TRBJ1-2; clone size: once; D gene: NA; V gene: TRBV6-5; CDR3 DNA: TGTGCCAGCAGAAACGGATTTGGCTACACCTTC; CDR3 protein: CASRNGFGYTF
J gene: TRBJ2-1; clone size: NA; D gene: TRBD2; V gene: TRBV2; CDR3 DNA: TGTGCCAGCAGGCGGACTAGGTCGTTGCGCAATGAGCAGTTCTTC; CDR3 protein: CASRRTRSLRNEQFF
J gene: TRBJ2-5; clone size: NA; D gene: NA; V gene: TRBV2; CDR3 DNA: TGTGCCAGCAGCTACAGGAGAGGGTCCCAAGAGACCCAGTACTTC; CDR3 protein: CASSYRRGSQETQYF
J gene: TRBJ2-1; clone size: NA; D gene: NA; V gene: TRBV7-3; CDR3 DNA: TGTGCCAGCAGCGGATCGGGGATGAACAATGAGCAGTTCTTC; CDR3 protein: CASSGSGMNNEQFF
J gene: TRBJ2-2; clone size: NA; D gene: NA; V gene: TRBV19; CDR3 DNA: TGTGCCAGTAGTAGAGCAAACACCGGGGAGCTGTTTTTT; CDR3 protein: CASSRANTGELFF
J gene: TRBJ2-7; clone size: NA; D gene: TRBD2; V gene: TRBV4-1; CDR3 DNA: TGCGCCAGCAGCCAAGATCAAGGACTAGCGGGAGGTTCCTACGAGCAGTACTTC; CDR3 protein: CASSQDQGLAGGSYEQYF
J gene: TRBJ1-5; clone size: NA; D gene: NA; V gene: TRBV28; CDR3 DNA: TGTGCCAGCAGTTTGACAGTGGACAATCAGCCCCAGCATTTT; CDR3 protein: CASSLTVDNQPQHF
J gene: TRBJ2-1; clone size: NA; D gene: NA; V gene: TRBV5-1; CDR3 DNA: TGCGCCAGCAGCGGGGACAGGGGGAGGACTAGCGGCAATGAGCAGTTCTTC; CDR3 protein: CASSGDRGRTSGNEQFF
J gene: TRBJ1-2; clone size: NA; D gene: NA; V gene: TRBV6-6; CDR3 DNA: TGTGCCAGCAGGGTCGGGAGTTTGGCAAACGGCTACACCTTC; CDR3 protein: CASRVGSLANGYTF
J gene: TRBJ1-2; clone size: NA; D gene: NA; V gene: TRBV28; CDR3 DNA: TGTGCCAGCAGTTTGAGGTCCTATGGCTACACCTTC; CDR3 protein: CASSLRSYGYTF
J gene: TRBJ2-3; clone size: NA; D gene: TRBD2; V gene: TRBV10-3; CDR3 DNA: TGTGCCATCAGTGGCGGGACTAGCGGGAGCGTTACAGATACGCAGTATTTT; CDR3 protein: CAISGGTSGSVTDTQYF
J gene: TRBJ2-5; clone size: NA; D gene: NA; V gene: TRBV6-6; CDR3 DNA: TGTGCCAGCAGTTACTCGGAGACCCAGTACTTC; CDR3 protein: CASSYSETQYF
J gene: TRBJ2-3; clone size: NA; D gene: TRBD2; V gene: TRBV5-1; CDR3 DNA: TGCGCCAGCAGCCGTGACGCTAGCGGGAGAGTCAATACAGATACGCAGTATTTT; CDR3 protein: CASSRDASGRVNTDTQYF
J gene: TRBJ2-7; clone size: NA; D gene: NA; V gene: TRBV7-2; CDR3 DNA: TGTGCCAGCAGCTCCAATGCGTACTCCTACGAGCAGTACTTC; CDR3 protein: CASSSNAYSYEQYF
J gene: TRBJ1-1; clone size: NA; D gene: TRBD1; V gene: TRBV5-6; CDR3 DNA: TGTGCCAGCAGCCGAGGAGACAGGGATTACACTGAAGCTTTCTTT; CDR3 protein: CASSRGDRDYTEAFF
J gene: TRBJ1-2; clone size: NA; D gene: NA; V gene: TRBV28; CDR3 DNA: TGTGCCAGCAGAGTTCCGGCTCTTGGGGGCTACACCTTC; CDR3 protein: CASRVPALGGYTF
J gene: TRBJ2-7; clone size: NA; D gene: NA; V gene: TRBV7-9; CDR3 DNA: TGTGCCAGCAGCTCCGGGACCTACGAGCAGTACTTC; CDR3 protein: CASSSGTYEQYF
J gene: TRBJ2-3; clone size: NA; D gene: TRBD1; V gene: TRBV6-1; CDR3 DNA: TGTGCCAGCATAGTGACCCAGGGGGCCGCAGATACGCAGTATTTT; CDR3 protein: CASIVTQGAADTQYF
J gene: TRBJ2-7; clone size: NA; D gene: NA; V gene: TRBV10-3; CDR3 DNA: TGTGCCATCAGGGGGCGCGTTGAAACGACCTACGAGCAGTACTTC; CDR3 protein: CAIRGRVETTYEQYF
J gene: TRBJ2-3; clone size: NA; D gene: NA; V gene: TRBV5-3; CDR3 DNA: TGTGCCAGAAGCTTCGAGGGGTGGTCTAGCACAGATACGCAGTATTTT; CDR3 protein: CARSFEGWSSTDTQYF
J gene: TRBJ2-5; clone size: NA; D gene: NA; V gene: TRBV7-2; CDR3 DNA: TGTGCCAGCAGCTTACCCCAGCGCCAGATAAGAGAGACCCAGTACTTC; CDR3 protein: CASSLPQRQIRETQYF
J gene: TRBJ1-5; clone size: NA; D gene: NA; V gene: TRBV4-2; CDR3 DNA: TGTGCCAGCAGCCAAGAGGGTTGGGGATATCAGCCCCAGCATTTT; CDR3 protein: CASSQEGWGYQPQHF
J gene: TRBJ2-7; clone size: NA; D gene: NA; V gene: TRBV11-3; CDR3 DNA: TGTGCCAGCAGCCCTCAGGACAGCTACGAGCAGTACTTC; CDR3 protein: CASSPQDSYEQYF